This T cell receptor beta chain was identified in a study of T cells in Graves' hyperthyroidism and ophthalmopathy. General study results and limits: Blood shared most expanded thyroid clonotypes above 0.001. The model identified upcoming ophthalmopathy a median about six months ahead of onset.

With respect to this clonotype: Its antigen remains unknown. A much larger clone differs from this one at a single base, so this may be a read error.

The CDR3 is made up of 15 amino acids. Germline V gives CDR1 SGHDN, CDR2 FVKESK. What was amplified from RNA transcripts were TCR beta CDR3 regions. When the TCR CDR3 underwent first-round RT-PCR, the HTBI primer set was used. TCRdb re-derived calls from the multiplex PCR reads in MiXCR, one entry per CDR3 protein. The repertoire holds around 600,000 distinct CDR3 sequences, with around 13% as singletons. The V and J genes are TRBV14 and TRBJ2-1; D is perhaps TRBD2 (5 bases). This receptor was obtained from a woman in her forties or fifties with Graves' ophthalmopathy. Source material: blood. The CDR3 protein is CACSPGFSSYNEQFF. The CDR3 region has the DNA TGTGCCTGCAGCCCGGGATTTAGCTCCTACAATGAGCAGTTCTTC.